The 26 T cell receptor beta chains reported below all come from one sample, sequenced in a study of blood T cell repertoires in COVID-19. The assay was immunoSEQ multiplex PCR, and TCRdb's table has in-frame clones only and misses some. The data contain almost 250,000 clones, about 88% of them singletons. Source material: PBMCs or T cells enriched from blood (not recorded which). The receptors derive from a woman aged 50 to 65 who had recovered from COVID-19.

This clone was seen a handful of times. This rearrangement joins TRBV11-2 to TRBJ2-2; D might be TRBD2 (6 bases). The CDR3 is 14 residues long. Germline CDR1 reads SGHAT; CDR2 reads FQNNGV. Trimming took off 5 bases at V and 6 bases at J, with 13 bases between the two ends. The CDR3 DNA reads TGTGCCAGCAGCCCCCTAGCGAGGGCCGGGGAGCTGTTTTTT. Translating it yields CASSPLARAGELFF. The full variable domain, rest sourced from reference TRBV11-2 and TRBJ2-2, is EAGVAQSPRYKIIEKRQSVAFWCNPISGHATLYWYQQILGQGPKLLIQFQNNGVVDDSQLPKDRFSAERLKGVDSTLKIQPAKLEDSAVYLCASSPLARAGELFFGEGSRLTVL.

This clone was recorded only once. The chain combines TRBV9 with TRBJ2-3; no definite D call. Trimming removed 4 bases at V and 4 bases at J, with 13 bases between. This CDR3 region has 14 residues. CDR1 and CDR2 (germline): SGDLS, YYNGEE. The CDR3 coding sequence is TGTGCCAGCAGCCCTAGGAGTGGAGCAGATACGCAGTATTTT. Translation: CASSPRSGADTQYF.

J is TRBJ1-2 and V is TRBV2; D is perhaps TRBD1 (6 bases). The CDR3 loop spans 13 amino acids. The germline CDR1 and CDR2 sequences are SNHLY and FYNNEI. V was cut by 7 bases and J by 2 bases, with 11 bases left in between. The CDR3 DNA sequence: TGTGCCAGCAAGCAGGGGAGAAACTATGGCTACACCTTC. This codes for CASKQGRNYGYTF.

V gene TRBV2 combines with J gene TRBJ2-6; 9 nucleotides agree with TRBD2. V dropped 3 bases and J dropped 2; count of bases not matched to a gene: 2. The CDR3 is 16 residues long. Germline V gene lookup returns CDR1 SNHLY and CDR2 FYNNEI. In DNA form, the CDR3 reads TGTGCCAGCAGTGAGCGGGAGGGGACTGGGGCCAACGTCCTGACTTTC. It encodes CASSEREGTGANVLTF. Filled out from reference TRBV2 and TRBJ2-6, the complete variable domain reads EPEVTQTPSHQVTQMGQEVILRCVPISNHLYFYWYRQILGQKVEFLVSFYNNEISEKSEIFDDQFSVERPDGSNFTLKIRSTKLEDSAMYFCASSEREGTGANVLTFGAGSRLTVL.

The V call is TRBV18, the J call TRBJ2-5, with D tentatively TRBD2 (5 bases). Germline CDR1 is KGHSH and CDR2 is LQKENI. There are 14 residues in the CDR3. Trimming cost V 3 bases and J 7 bases, with 15 bases left between them. The CDR3 bases are TGTGCCAGCTCACCCCCTAGCAACCCGGGGACCCAGTACTTC. Its protein is CASSPPSNPGTQYF.

The chain uses TRBV7-8 and TRBJ2-2; tentative D call: TRBD2 (5 bases). Trimming left V 5 bases short and J 3 bases short, with 16 bases between. The CDR3 sequence is 16 residues long. Per the germline V gene, CDR1 is SGHVS and CDR2 is FQNEAQ. CDR3 residues: CASSPVGRGYTGELFF. The CDR3 nucleotides are TGTGCCAGCAGCCCCGTAGGACGCGGGTACACCGGGGAGCTGTTTTTT. Supplemented by reference TRBV7-8 and TRBJ2-2, the full variable domain reads GAGVSQSPRYKVAKRGQDVALRCDPISGHVSLFWYQQALGQGPEFLTYFQNEAQLDKSGLPSDRFFAERPEGSVSTLKIQRTQQEDSAVYLCASSPVGRGYTGELFFGEGSRLTVL.

V usage is TRBV28 and J usage is TRBJ1-2; D not certain. Trimming stripped 6 bases from V and 4 bases from J, with 12 bases between. The CDR3 length is 13 residues. Germline V lookup: CDR1 MDHEN, CDR2 SYDVKM. CDR3 DNA sequence: TGTGCCAGCAGGCCGCAGGCGCGCTATGGCTACACCTTC. Translating it yields CASRPQARYGYTF.

J is TRBJ2-1 and V is TRBV5-1; 8 bases line up with TRBD2. With 4 bases clipped from V and 4 bases from J, the junction kept 7 bases outside the gene matches. Looked up from germline, CDR1 is SGHRS and CDR2 is YFSETQ. The CDR3 has 15 residues. The CDR3 loop is CASSREGNTYNEQFF. CDR3 DNA: TGCGCCAGCAGCCGGGAGGGGAACACTTACAATGAGCAGTTCTTC. Based on the CDR3 plus reference TRBV5-1 and TRBJ2-1, the full variable domain is KAGVTQTPRYLIKTRGQQVTLSCSPISGHRSVSWYQQTPGQGLQFLFEYFSETQRNKGNFPGRFSGRQFSNSRSEMNVSTLELGDSALYLCASSREGNTYNEQFFGPGTRLTVL.

This chain's CDR3 is CASRTGGNRDTEAFF. Here the CDR3 DNA reads TGTGCCAGTAGGACAGGGGGCAATCGGGACACTGAAGCTTTCTTT. V and J are TRBV19 and TRBJ1-1; 10 bases align to TRBD1. Trimming removed 6 bases from V and 3 bases from J; junction bases left unmatched: 7. Germline CDR1 LNHDA, CDR2 SQIVND (reference sequence). The CDR3 extends over 15 amino acids.

This clone was seen a single time. This chain links TRBV2 with TRBJ2-2; D might be TRBD2 (5 bases). Germline CDR1 SNHLY, CDR2 FYNNEI. The length of the CDR3 is 14 residues. V was cut by 8 bases and J by 1 base, with 11 bases left in between. This CDR3 is CASDYSGNTGELFF. CDR3 nucleotides: TGTGCCAGCGACTATTCAGGGAACACCGGGGAGCTGTTTTTT.

The chain employs TRBV10-2 and TRBJ2-1; 7 bases map to TRBD2. CDR1 WSHSY and CDR2 SAAADI come from the germline V gene. The CDR3 extends over 16 amino acids. Germline trimming cut 6 bases from V and 0 bases from J; bases unmatched to any gene: 8. CDR3 sequence: CASRLSGKSSYNEQFF. DNA for the CDR3: TGCGCCAGCAGGCTGAGCGGGAAGAGCTCCTACAATGAGCAGTTCTTC.

The chain combines TRBV19 with TRBJ1-3; no reliable D call. The CDR3 extends over 14 amino acids. The germline V and J ends were trimmed by 7 bases and 0 bases, with 10 bases remaining between them. Germline-derived CDR1 and CDR2 are LNHDA and SQIVND (reference sequence). The CDR3 is CASTKLVSGNTIYF. The CDR3 DNA follows: TGTGCCAGTACGAAACTGGTCTCTGGAAACACCATATATTTT.

V and J are TRBV15 and TRBJ1-5, with D uncertain. The CDR3 is 16 amino acids. CDR1 is LNHNV and CDR2 is YYDKDF in the germline V gene (reference sequence). Trimming stripped 1 base from V and 4 bases from J, with 14 bases between. The CDR3 region is CATSRGKAEKNQPQHF. CDR3 sequence (DNA): TGTGCCACCAGCAGAGGTAAGGCGGAAAAAAATCAGCCCCAGCATTTT.

The chain carries TRBV7-2 and TRBJ1-1; D may be TRBD1 (5 bases). Per germline, CDR1 SGHTA and CDR2 FQGNSA. The CDR3 runs 13 residues. V gave up 5 bases and J gave up 8 bases, with 15 bases separating them. The DNA of the CDR3 is TGTGCCAGCAGCCTAGGGACTGTTAAAGAAGCTTTCTTT. It specifies CASSLGTVKEAFF.

This clone came up a few times. The J gene is TRBJ2-2, the V gene TRBV7-3; TRBD1 aligns across 10 bases. The CDR3 loop spans 16 amino acids. V shed 5 bases, J shed 5 bases, and the junction held 8 bases outside the gene matches. Germline assignment: CDR1 SGHTA and CDR2 FQGTGA. In nucleotides, the CDR3 is TGTGCCAGCAGCCCCCGGACAGGGGGGGGAACCGGGGAGCTGTTTTTT. As protein: CASSPRTGGGTGELFF.

V gene TRBV5-4 combines with J gene TRBJ2-5; TRBD2 matches 13 bases. J was trimmed by 7 bases and V by 3 bases; bases with no gene match: 3. The CDR3 covers 14 residues. The germline V gene encodes CDR1 SGHNT and CDR2 YYREEE (reference sequence). CDR3 nucleotide sequence: TGTGCCAGCAGCTGGACTAGCGGGGGATCGACCCAGTACTTC. It encodes CASSWTSGGSTQYF.

The CDR3 reads CASSTGGYQSTDTQYF. CDR3 nucleotide sequence: TGTGCCAGCAGCACAGGGGGCTATCAGTCCACAGATACGCAGTATTTT. The chain recombines TRBV11-2 with TRBJ2-3; 9 nucleotides match TRBD1. The CDR3 has 16 residues. V lost 5 bases and J lost 2; bases outside the gene matches: 8. CDR1 and CDR2 from the germline V gene are SGHAT and FQNNGV.

The chain employs TRBV7-9 and TRBJ1-3; TRBD1 agrees at 10 bases. This CDR3 contains 16 residues. Unmatched junction bases numbered 4, after V lost 4 bases and J lost 1 base. The germline V gene has CDR1 SEHNR and CDR2 FQNEAQ (reference sequence). This chain's CDR3 is CASSSDRGKSGNTIYF. CDR3 bases: TGTGCCAGCAGCTCGGACAGGGGGAAATCTGGAAACACCATATATTTT.

This chain links TRBV9 with TRBJ2-7; 13 bases line up with TRBD2. Germline V lookup: CDR1 SGDLS, CDR2 YYNGEE. With V trimmed by 3 bases and J by 5 bases, 2 bases remained unmatched. The CDR3 consists of 14 residues. The chain's CDR3 is CASSAGTSGNEQYF. The CDR3 bases are TGTGCCAGCAGCGCCGGGACTAGCGGGAACGAGCAGTACTTC.

The chain employs TRBV10-3 and TRBJ2-6; D is uncertain. There are 16 residues in the CDR3. Germline V gene sequence: CDR1 ENHRY, CDR2 SYGVKD. The V gene lost 0 bases and the J gene lost 4 bases, with 10 bases spanning the gap. This CDR3 is CAISESSGPGANVLTF. In DNA, the CDR3 is TGTGCCATCAGTGAGTCCTCAGGTCCAGGGGCCAACGTCCTGACTTTC.

This chain joins TRBV7-9 and TRBJ1-2; 11 nucleotides agree with TRBD1. The germline V gene has CDR1 SEHNR and CDR2 FQNEAQ (reference sequence). CDR3 length equals 15 residues. With V trimmed by 5 bases and J by 4 bases, 6 bases remained unmatched. This CDR3 is CASSDRDRGVYGYTF. The CDR3 coding sequence is TGTGCCAGCAGCGACCGGGACAGGGGGGTCTATGGCTACACCTTC.

The chain uses TRBV9 and TRBJ1-1, with 10 nucleotides matching TRBD1. The CDR3 totals 15 residues. The germline gives CDR1 SGDLS, CDR2 YYNGEE. The J segment lost 5 bases and the V segment lost 0 bases, leaving 4 bases of the junction unmatched. The CDR3 is CASSVGGTGVTEAFF. In DNA, the CDR3 is TGTGCCAGCAGCGTAGGGGGGACAGGGGTAACTGAAGCTTTCTTT.

This clone is a singleton in its sample. The chain is built from TRBV5-4 and TRBJ1-4; TRBD1 might be the D (5 bases). The germline V gene encodes CDR1 SGHNT and CDR2 YYREEE (reference sequence). The CDR3 spans 16 residues. V was pared by 0 bases and J by 7 bases, with 16 bases between. In DNA, the CDR3 is TGTGCCAGCAGCTTGGGCGGTTCGGCAGGGCGTGAAAAACTGTTTTTT. Its translation: CASSLGGSAGREKLFF.

The CDR3 DNA follows: TGTGCCAGCAGCGGGAGACAGAACTATGGCTACACCTTC. This sequence encodes CASSGRQNYGYTF. The V and J genes are TRBV9 and TRBJ1-2; D might be TRBD1 (5 bases). Germline-derived CDR1 and CDR2 are SGDLS and YYNGEE. CDR3 size: 13 residues. V shed 3 bases and J shed 2 bases, with 8 bases lying between them.

This sequence joins TRBV11-2 and TRBJ2-3; possible D gene TRBD1, 6 bases. Germline values: CDR1 SGHAT, CDR2 FQNNGV. CDR3 length equals 15 residues. V was shortened by 5 bases and J by 3 bases, with 15 bases between the two germline ends. The CDR3 sequence: CASSLIRGGTDTQYF. The CDR3 DNA sequence: TGTGCCAGCAGCCTAATCCGAGGGGGAACAGATACGCAGTATTTT.

This chain joins TRBV19 and TRBJ1-2; 9 bases are a match to TRBD1. Germline assignment: CDR1 LNHDA and CDR2 SQIVND (reference sequence). J lost 6 bases, V lost 5 bases, and 4 bases had no gene match. The CDR3 runs 13 residues. The CDR3: CASSLDRGDGYTF. The CDR3 coding sequence is TGTGCCAGTAGTTTGGACAGGGGTGATGGCTACACCTTC.